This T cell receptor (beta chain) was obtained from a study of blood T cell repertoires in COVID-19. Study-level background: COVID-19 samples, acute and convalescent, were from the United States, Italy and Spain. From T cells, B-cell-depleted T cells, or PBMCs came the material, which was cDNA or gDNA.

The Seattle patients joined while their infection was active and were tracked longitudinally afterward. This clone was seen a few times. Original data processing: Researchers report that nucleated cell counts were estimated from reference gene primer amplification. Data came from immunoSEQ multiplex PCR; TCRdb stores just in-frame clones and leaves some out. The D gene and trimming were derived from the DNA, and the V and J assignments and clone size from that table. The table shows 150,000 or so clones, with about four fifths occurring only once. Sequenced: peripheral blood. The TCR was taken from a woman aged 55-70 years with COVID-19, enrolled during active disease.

CDR3 nucleotide sequence: TGTGCCAGCAGTTTATCGACAGCCTTAGCCAAAAACATTCAGTACTTC. It codes for CASSLSTALAKNIQYF. The rearrangement uses TRBV27 and TRBJ2-4, with D possibly matching TRBD1 (5 bases). The CDR3 consists of 16 residues. Germline lookup yields CDR1 MNHEY and CDR2 SMNVEV (reference sequence). Trimming took 0 bases from V and 0 from J, leaving 9 bases between them.